Following are 14 T cell receptor beta chains from one sample sequenced in a study of cytomegalovirus exposure and HLA in healthy donors. Profiling relied on immunoSEQ multiplex PCR, and the TCRdb table lists in-frame clones only, not all of them. Seen here are about 110,000 clones, 88% observed once, and the top ten hold approximately 2%. Sequencing used PBMCs. These receptors were taken from a young woman in good health and CMV-seronegative.

The chain couples TRBV30 to TRBJ1-2; TRBD1 agrees at 8 bases. The junction had 8 bases not matched to a gene; V was cut back by 2 bases and J by 6 bases. Germline loops: CDR1 GTSNPN, CDR2 SVGIG (reference sequence). The CDR3 has 14 residues. The CDR3 DNA is TGTGCCTGGAGTTACGGGACAGGAGGGAATGGCTACACCTTC. It yields the protein CAWSYGTGGNGYTF.

The rearrangement joins TRBV13 to TRBJ1-1, with TRBD1 matching over 7 bases. CDR3 length: 15 amino acids. Unmatched junction bases numbered 8, after V lost 6 bases and J lost 1 base. The germline V gene encodes CDR1 PRHDT and CDR2 FYEKMQ (reference sequence). The CDR3 reads CASRTRGTENTEAFF. The CDR3 region has the DNA TGTGCCAGCAGGACCCGAGGGACAGAGAACACTGAAGCTTTCTTT.

V gene TRBV7-9 combines with J gene TRBJ2-2; D gene unclear. V shed 7 bases and J shed 0 bases, with 9 bases lying between them. This CDR3 contains 14 residues. From germline, CDR1 is SEHNR and CDR2 FQNEAQ (reference sequence). The CDR3 DNA follows: TGTGCCAGCATCCCTCGGGCGAACACCGGGGAGCTGTTTTTT. It encodes CASIPRANTGELFF.

The rearrangement joins TRBV18 to TRBJ2-2, with D hard to call. CDR1 is KGHSH, CDR2 LQKENI, per germline. This CDR3 spans 15 amino acids. V lost 3 bases and J 4 bases, leaving 12 bases between the germline ends. CDR3 residues: CASSPVVQATGELFF. As DNA, the CDR3 is TGTGCCAGCTCACCCGTCGTCCAGGCCACCGGGGAGCTGTTTTTT.

CDR3 bases: TGCGCCAGCAGCTTGGCCCCCACAATTAACATGAACACTGAAGCTTTCTTT. The encoded protein is CASSLAPTINMNTEAFF. The chain has TRBV5-1 and TRBJ1-1; D ambiguous. This CDR3 has 17 amino acids. CDR1 is SGHRS and CDR2 is YFSETQ in the germline V gene. V was cut by 0 bases and J by 0 bases, with 15 bases left in between.

The chain employs TRBV19 and TRBJ1-5; D possibly corresponds to TRBD1 (6 bases). This CDR3 region has 15 residues. Germline CDR1 reads LNHDA; CDR2 reads SQIVND (reference sequence). V lost 8 bases and J lost 4, with 18 bases in between. In DNA form, the CDR3 reads TGTGCCAGTCGGGACCTCGACAGGCTTAATCAGCCCCAGCATTTT. Protein: CASRDLDRLNQPQHF.

The CDR3 region has the DNA TGCGCCAGCAGCCAAGGGGACAGATTGAACACTGAAGCTTTCTTT. It yields the protein CASSQGDRLNTEAFF. The V and J genes are TRBV4-3 and TRBJ1-1; 7 bases line up with TRBD1. The germline V gene has CDR1 LGHNA and CDR2 YSLEER. V trimming: 1 base; J trimming: 0 bases; junction bases outside the gene matches: 2. The CDR3 covers 15 residues.

This clone was recorded once. The chain uses TRBV15 and TRBJ1-2, with 11 nucleotides matching TRBD1. J gave up 12 bases and V 5 bases, and 8 bases lay outside the gene matches. From germline, CDR1 is LNHNV and CDR2 YYDKDF (reference sequence). This CDR3 has 13 amino acids. CDR3 amino acids: CATSVRTGGRNTF. As DNA, the CDR3 is TGTGCCACCAGCGTAAGGACAGGGGGCAGAAACACCTTC.

The genes are TRBV28 and TRBJ2-1; 8 bases align to TRBD1. The CDR3 is 17 residues long. Trimming at V came to 6 bases and at J to 6 bases, leaving 16 bases not matched to a gene. Germline V gene data show CDR1 as MDHEN and CDR2 as SYDVKM. The CDR3 here is CASRGYIRTGPTNEQFF. CDR3 nucleotides: TGTGCCAGCAGAGGATATATAAGGACAGGGCCAACCAATGAGCAGTTCTTC.

The chain couples TRBV25-1 to TRBJ1-2; tentatively, D is TRBD1 (5 bases). Trimming took off 2 bases at V and 9 bases at J, with 7 bases between the two ends. The CDR3 contains 11 residues. The V gene's germline CDR1 is MGHDK and CDR2 SYGVNS. CDR3 in amino acids: CASSERTSYTF. In DNA, the CDR3 is TGTGCCAGCAGTGAACGGACAAGCTACACCTTC.

The chain combines TRBV27 with TRBJ2-7; maybe TRBD2 (6 bases). The CDR3 has 14 amino acids. CDR1 MNHEY and CDR2 SMNVEV come from the germline V gene (reference sequence). With 3 bases removed from V and 4 bases from J, the gap between germline ends came to 13 bases. The CDR3 DNA reads as TGTGCCAGCAGTTTGGGCGGGATGACATACGAGCAGTACTTC. It translates to CASSLGGMTYEQYF.

The CDR3, as DNA: TGTGCCAGCAGTACACTCATCGTCAGGGAGAACACCGGGGAGCTGTTTTTT. It encodes CASSTLIVRENTGELFF. The chain is built from TRBV28 and TRBJ2-2; TRBD1 is a possible D gene (5 bases). The V and J ends lost 5 bases and 1 base respectively, with 17 bases between them. The germline V gene encodes CDR1 MDHEN and CDR2 SYDVKM. This CDR3 is 17 amino acids long.

The J gene is TRBJ2-3, the V gene TRBV30, with a tentative D call TRBD2 (6 bases). CDR3 length: 13 amino acids. From germline, CDR1 is GTSNPN and CDR2 SVGIG (reference sequence). V lost 5 bases, J lost 2 bases, and 11 bases lay in between. The CDR3 coding sequence is TGTGCCTGGGGAGGGCAGATCACAGATACGCAGTATTTT. The encoded protein is CAWGGQITDTQYF.

V and J are TRBV5-4 and TRBJ2-5; 12 positions agree with TRBD2. The length of the CDR3 is 18 residues. With 4 bases clipped from V and 2 bases from J, the junction kept 12 bases outside the gene matches. Germline-derived CDR1 and CDR2 are SGHNT and YYREEE (reference sequence). In DNA, the CDR3 is TGTGCCAGCAGCCACCCCTTGGCGACTAGCGGGAGACAAGAGACCCAGTACTTC. This sequence encodes CASSHPLATSGRQETQYF. Using reference TRBV5-4 and TRBJ2-5 for the parts outside the CDR3, the full variable domain is ETGVTQSPTHLIKTRGQQVTLRCSSQSGHNTVSWYQQALGQGPQFIFQYYREEENGRGNFPPRFSGLQFPNYSSELNVNALELDDSALYLCASSHPLATSGRQETQYFGPGTRLLVL.